What follows are 31 T cell receptor beta chains derived from one specimen sequenced in a study of T cells after yellow fever vaccination. From the 5' RACE reads, TCRdb called clonotypes with MiXCR, one entry per CDR3 protein. This sample yields 150,000 or so distinct CDR3 sequences, of which around 8.5% are seen a single time; about a third belongs to the top ten. The specimen comprised CD8+ T cells sorted from PBMCs, sampled 45 days after the yellow fever booster vaccination. Receptors were obtained from a man in his late teens or twenties who received the YFV17D yellow fever vaccine.

The genes are TRBV7-6 and TRBJ2-1; 10 positions agree with TRBD2. The CDR3 covers 15 residues. Germline loops: CDR1 SGHVS, CDR2 FNYEAQ. With V trimmed by 4 bases and J by 2 bases, 2 bases remained unmatched. The CDR3 nucleotides read TGTGCCAGCAGCTGGACTAGCGGACCCTACAATGAGCAGTTCTTC. Encoded protein: CASSWTSGPYNEQFF.

Comments on this clonotype: A clone one base away is much larger, so this may be a read error. The CDR3 DNA reads TGTGCCAGCAGCGGGTGGGACAGCTCCTCCGAGCAGTACGTC. Its translation is CASSGWDSSSEQYV. This rearrangement joins TRBV7-9 to TRBJ2-7; the match to TRBD1 covers 7 bases. Germline-derived CDR1 and CDR2 are SEHNR and FQNEAQ (reference sequence). This CDR3 has 14 residues.

The rearrangement joins TRBV7-9 to TRBJ2-2, with 7 positions matching TRBD2. CDR3 size: 15 residues. V trimming: 5 bases; J trimming: 6 bases; junction bases outside the gene matches: 9. Germline V gene lookup returns CDR1 SEHNR and CDR2 FQNEAQ (reference sequence). The DNA of the CDR3 is TGTGCCAGCAGCCCAGAGGGACTAAGAGCCGGGGAGCTGTTTTTT. This codes for CASSPEGLRAGELFF.

This clonotype was counted between two and nine times. This sequence joins TRBV25-1 and TRBJ1-5; D remains ambiguous. The CDR3 contains 12 residues. From germline, CDR1 is MGHDK and CDR2 SYGVNS. The V and J ends lost 2 bases and 15 bases respectively, with 14 bases between them. The CDR3 protein is CASSENSGSWHF. CDR3 nucleotide sequence: TGTGCCAGCAGTGAAAATTCGGGCAGTTGGCATTTT.

This clonotype was picked up many times. This sequence joins TRBV6-2 or TRBV6-3 and TRBJ1-1; D call uncertain. Trimming left V 0 bases short and J 7 bases short, with 9 bases between. CDR3 length equals 13 residues. Germline-derived CDR1 and CDR2 are MNHEY and SVGEGT. In DNA, the CDR3 is TGTGCCAGCAGTTACTCTTGGAGTAATGAAGCTTTCTTT. This encodes CASSYSWSNEAFF.

This clonotype was seen a handful of times. The rearrangement joins TRBV7-9 to TRBJ1-2; a possible D gene is TRBD1 (6 bases). Trimming shortened V by 4 bases and J by 4 bases, and 25 bases separated the two germline ends. Looked up from germline, CDR1 is SEHNR and CDR2 is FQNEAQ (reference sequence). This CDR3 has 18 residues. The chain's CDR3 is CASSSDHPGHPQFYGYTF. DNA of the CDR3: TGTGCCAGCAGCTCGGATCATCCGGGACACCCACAGTTCTATGGCTACACCTTC.

This clonotype was observed a handful of times. This chain connects TRBV4-1 to TRBJ2-1; 9 positions match TRBD1. Unmatched junction bases numbered 10, after V lost 5 bases and J lost 2 bases. Looked up from germline, CDR1 is MGHRA and CDR2 is YSYEKL. The CDR3 is 17 amino acids. This CDR3 is CASSSTPGQGAYNEQFF. In nucleotides, the CDR3 is TGCGCCAGCAGCAGTACACCGGGACAGGGCGCCTACAATGAGCAGTTCTTC.

There are a few counts of this clonotype. This chain connects TRBV7-9 to TRBJ1-2, with unresolved D. Deletions cut 1 base from V and 9 bases from J, with 15 bases between. Per the germline V gene, CDR1 is SEHNR and CDR2 is FQNEAQ (reference sequence). CDR3 length: 14 amino acids. DNA of the CDR3: TGTGCCAGCAGCTTAGTAGTACAGCTTGACCGCTACACCTTC. Translation: CASSLVVQLDRYTF. The full variable domain, with the rest looked up from reference TRBV7-9 and TRBJ1-2, is DTGVSQNPRHKITKRGQNVTFRCDPISEHNRLYWYRQTLGQGPEFLTYFQNEAQLEKSRLLSDRFSAERPKGSFSTLEIQRTEQGDSAMYLCASSLVVQLDRYTFGSGTRLTVV.

This sequence joins TRBV7-8 and TRBJ1-5; TRBD1 might be the D (5 bases). From germline, CDR1 is SGHVS and CDR2 FQNEAQ. Trimming removed 0 bases at V and 5 bases at J, with 11 bases between. This CDR3 has 15 residues. CDR3 nucleotides: TGTGCCAGCAGCTTAGCGGGAGGAGGGGATCAGCCCCAGCATTTT. This translates into CASSLAGGGDQPQHF.

This clonotype occurred a few times. This chain uses TRBV10-3 with TRBJ1-1, with 7 bases lining up with TRBD1. The CDR3 sequence is 15 residues long. The J segment lost 4 bases and the V segment lost 2 bases, leaving 7 bases of the junction unmatched. Germline CDR1 reads ENHRY; CDR2 reads SYGVKD. The CDR3 sequence: CAISEGGGSVTEAFF. CDR3 bases: TGTGCCATCAGTGAGGGAGGGGGCAGCGTCACTGAAGCTTTCTTT.

Many counts were recorded for this clonotype. The chain joins TRBV6-2 or TRBV6-3 to TRBJ1-1; D is uncertain. This CDR3 is 13 amino acids long. Germline CDR1 and CDR2: MNHEY and SVGEGT. V gave up 4 bases and J gave up 5 bases, with 11 bases separating them. In nucleotides, the CDR3 is TGTGCCAGCAGTTTCGAGGTGAGAACTGAAGCTTTCTTT. It codes for CASSFEVRTEAFF.

V usage is TRBV7-2 and J usage is TRBJ2-5, with 7 bases matching TRBD2. J was trimmed by 4 bases and V by 1 base; bases with no gene match: 6. CDR1 is SGHTA and CDR2 is FQGNSA in the germline V gene. This CDR3 has 15 amino acids. The CDR3 spells CASSLGTSDIETQYF. The CDR3 nucleotides read TGTGCCAGCAGCTTAGGGACTAGTGACATAGAGACCCAGTACTTC.

This clonotype was found many times. The chain couples TRBV6-2 or TRBV6-3 to TRBJ1-1; no reliable D call. Germline V CDR1 and CDR2: MNHEY, SVGEGT. Trimming stripped 6 bases from V and 0 bases from J, with 5 bases between. This CDR3 has 12 residues. CDR3 DNA: TGTGCCAGCAGCTGGGTGAACACTGAAGCTTTCTTT. Its translation is CASSWVNTEAFF.

This clonotype was counted only a few times. The rearrangement uses TRBV6-5 and TRBJ1-1, with a possible D match to TRBD1 (5 bases). CDR3 length: 14 amino acids. Between the trimmed V and J ends, which lost 3 bases and 5 bases, there was a span of 13 bases. CDR1 is MNHEY and CDR2 is SVGAGI in the germline V gene. The CDR3 DNA follows: TGTGCCAGCAGTTATTCCGACAGAGTAACTGAAGCTTTCTTT. This translates into CASSYSDRVTEAFF.

The table lists this clonotype with a few counts. The chain joins TRBV12-3 or TRBV12-4 to TRBJ1-2; maybe TRBD1 (5 bases). Trimming cost V 4 bases and J 4 bases, with 16 bases left between them. This CDR3 region has 15 residues. The CDR3 DNA reads TGTGCCAGCAGTTCCCTTTCGGGGCTGGTCTATGGCTACACCTTC. This gives the protein CASSSLSGLVYGYTF.

The chain links TRBV15 to TRBJ2-1; perhaps TRBD2 as D (5 bases). The CDR3 is 13 amino acids. The V and J ends lost 1 base and 5 bases respectively, with 6 bases between them. The germline CDR1 and CDR2 sequences are LNHNV and YYDKDF (reference sequence). The CDR3 DNA follows: TGTGCCACCAGCAGAGCGGGGAACAATGAGCAGTTCTTC. Its protein product is CATSRAGNNEQFF.

This clonotype has more than one count but fewer than ten. The chain joins TRBV7-8 to TRBJ2-7, with D unclear. Germline V gene lookup returns CDR1 SGHVS and CDR2 FQNEAQ. The CDR3 has 12 amino acids. V dropped 4 bases and J dropped 2 bases, with 6 bases sitting between them. CDR3 bases: TGTGCCAGCAGCTCCGGGCCCTACGAGCAGTACTTC. Protein sequence: CASSSGPYEQYF.

Only a few counts were recorded for this clonotype. The J gene is TRBJ1-5, the V gene TRBV12-3 or TRBV12-4; unclear D gene. The CDR3 is made up of 14 amino acids. V was cut by 3 bases and J by 1 base, with 7 bases left in between. Here the CDR3 reads CASSFEQSNQPQHF. In DNA form, the CDR3 reads TGTGCCAGCAGTTTCGAACAGAGCAATCAGCCCCAGCATTTT.

The J gene is TRBJ2-1, the V gene TRBV9; 8 bases agree with TRBD2. V dropped 3 bases and J dropped 10; count of bases not matched to a gene: 15. Germline values: CDR1 SGDLS, CDR2 YYNGEE. This CDR3 has 16 residues. DNA of the CDR3: TGTGCCAGCAGCGGCGACGCGCATAGCGGGGTGAACGAGCAGTTCTTC. This codes for CASSGDAHSGVNEQFF. Full variable domain (rest looked up from reference TRBV9 and TRBJ2-1): DSGVTQTPKHLITATGQRVTLRCSPRSGDLSVYWYQQSLDQGLQFLIQYYNGEERAKGNILERFSAQQFPDLHSELNLSSLELGDSALYFCASSGDAHSGVNEQFFGPGTRLTVL.

This clonotype was observed a handful of times. This chain connects TRBV28 to TRBJ1-3; a possible D gene is TRBD1 (5 bases). The CDR3 consists of 16 residues. V lost 3 bases and J 4 bases, leaving 16 bases between the germline ends. Germline V gives CDR1 MDHEN, CDR2 SYDVKM. DNA for the CDR3: TGTGCCAGCAGTTTTTGGTTGAGGGGAACCGGAAACACCATATATTTT. Amino acid sequence: CASSFWLRGTGNTIYF.

The V gene is TRBV19, the J gene TRBJ1-1; a weak D match, TRBD1 (6 bases). Trimming cost V 9 bases and J 0 bases, with 14 bases left between them. Germline CDR1 LNHDA, CDR2 SQIVND (reference sequence). This CDR3 is built from 14 residues. The CDR3 DNA reads as TGTGCCAGCCGCCGGGGGGCGATGAACACTGAAGCTTTCTTT. It specifies CASRRGAMNTEAFF. Based on the CDR3 plus reference TRBV19 and TRBJ1-1, the full variable domain is DGGITQSPKYLFRKEGQNVTLSCEQNLNHDAMYWYRQDPGQGLRLIYYSQIVNDFQKGDIAEGYSVSREKKESFPLTVTSAQKNPTAFYLCASRRGAMNTEAFFGQGTRLTVV.

This clonotype showed up just a few times. The chain joins TRBV7-9 to TRBJ2-1; 7 nucleotides match TRBD2. The length of the CDR3 is 14 residues. Looked up from germline, CDR1 is SEHNR and CDR2 is FQNEAQ (reference sequence). The V gene end was trimmed by 1 base and the J gene end by 9 bases; junction bases not matched to a gene: 6. CDR3 in DNA: TGTGCCAGCAGCTTAGTCGGAGGGAGGGGTGAGCAGTTCTTC. This encodes CASSLVGGRGEQFF.

This chain connects TRBV5-1 to TRBJ2-1; 10 bases align to TRBD2. Germline V gene sequence: CDR1 SGHRS, CDR2 YFSETQ. This CDR3 is built from 16 residues. V gave up 0 bases and J gave up 6 bases; unmatched junction bases: 6. The CDR3 spells CASSLESGGAFNEQFF. The CDR3 nucleotides read TGCGCCAGCAGCTTGGAGAGCGGGGGGGCCTTCAATGAGCAGTTCTTC.

The chain has TRBV30 and TRBJ2-7; 7 nucleotides agree with TRBD1. The CDR3 has 13 residues. J was trimmed by 6 bases and V by 2 bases; bases with no gene match: 7. The germline V gene has CDR1 GTSNPN and CDR2 SVGIG (reference sequence). Here the CDR3 reads CAWSYRQGREQYF. The CDR3 DNA reads as TGTGCCTGGAGTTATAGACAGGGACGCGAGCAGTACTTC.

A few counts support this clonotype. The chain combines TRBV12-5 with TRBJ2-3, with TRBD2 identical over 7 bases. The CDR3 is 15 amino acids. Losses at the gene ends were 7 bases for V and 4 bases for J; bases not matched to a gene: 11. Germline CDR1 is LGHNT and CDR2 is FRNRAP. The CDR3 loop reads CASAPPAGSADTQYF. The CDR3 region has the DNA TGTGCTAGTGCCCCACCAGCGGGGTCCGCAGATACGCAGTATTTT.

V is TRBV7-9 and J is TRBJ2-1; possibly TRBD1 or TRBD2 for D (5 bases each). V lost 4 bases and J 4 bases, leaving 23 bases between the germline ends. The CDR3 is 18 amino acids. Germline assignment: CDR1 SEHNR and CDR2 FQNEAQ (reference sequence). The CDR3 reads CASSSKAEIMTVYNEQFF. CDR3 nucleotide sequence: TGTGCCAGCAGCTCAAAAGCGGAGATAATGACAGTTTACAATGAGCAGTTCTTC.

This chain connects TRBV10-3 to TRBJ2-2, with TRBD1 identical over 8 bases. J gave up 0 bases and V 5 bases, and 5 bases lay outside the gene matches. The CDR3 loop spans 16 amino acids. Germline-derived CDR1 and CDR2 are ENHRY and SYGVKD. CDR3 protein: CAISYGQGSNTGELFF. The CDR3 DNA is TGTGCCATCAGTTACGGACAGGGCTCGAACACCGGGGAGCTGTTTTTT.

This chain uses TRBV7-9 with TRBJ1-3; tentatively, D is TRBD1 (6 bases). The length of the CDR3 is 15 residues. CDR1 and CDR2 from the germline V gene are SEHNR and FQNEAQ (reference sequence). The V gene lost 5 bases and the J gene lost 0 bases, with 11 bases spanning the gap. CDR3 region: CASSRTDSSGNTIYF. The CDR3 DNA reads TGTGCCAGCAGCCGAACGGACAGCTCTGGAAACACCATATATTTT.

This sequence joins TRBV6-5 and TRBJ2-3; TRBD2 aligns across 7 bases. This CDR3 comprises 13 residues. From germline, CDR1 is MNHEY and CDR2 SVGAGI. Trimming removed 9 bases from V and 2 bases from J; junction bases left unmatched: 5. In DNA, the CDR3 is TGTGCCAGTCGGGACTACGCCACAGATACGCAGTATTTT. Amino acid sequence: CASRDYATDTQYF.

This clonotype has just a few counts. The rearrangement joins TRBV12-3 or TRBV12-4 to TRBJ1-1, with TRBD1 identical over 7 bases. J gave up 1 base and V 4 bases, and 12 bases lay outside the gene matches. There are 17 residues in the CDR3. This CDR3 is CASSSRRNRGWNTEAFF. CDR3 in DNA: TGTGCCAGCAGTTCTCGACGAAACAGGGGCTGGAACACTGAAGCTTTCTTT.

The chain employs TRBV7-3 and TRBJ2-1; no clear D gene. V was shortened by 4 bases and J by 6 bases, with 7 bases between the two germline ends. The CDR3 runs 12 residues. Germline V gene data show CDR1 as SGHTA and CDR2 as FQGTGA. The CDR3, as DNA: TGTGCCAGCAGCTACCCCCCCAATGAGCAGTTCTTC. Amino acid sequence: CASSYPPNEQFF. Looking up the rest from reference TRBV7-3 and TRBJ2-1 gives the full variable domain: GAGVSQTPSNKVTEKGKYVELRCDPISGHTALYWYRQSLGQGPEFLIYFQGTGAADDSGLPNDRFFAVRPEGSVSTLKIQRTERGDSAVYLCASSYPPNEQFFGPGTRLTVL.